A single sample gave rise to the 26 T cell receptor beta chains below, sequenced in a study of cytomegalovirus exposure and HLA in healthy donors. Vbeta (60) and Jbeta (13) primers were used in the PCR. Assay used: immunoSEQ multiplex PCR; TCRdb lists only in-frame clones, some missing. Of 170,000 or so clones listed, more than 80% are singletons. The sample taken for sequencing was PBMCs. The source of these receptors is a boy under 18 in good health and CMV-seronegative.

CDR3 sequence (DNA): TGTGCAAGTCGCTTCCATATCTCGGACAGGTTCGTCTCGACCGTCGAAAAACTGTTTTTT. As protein: CASRFHISDRFVSTVEKLFF. This rearrangement joins TRBV12-2 to TRBJ1-4; TRBD1, the table's D call, was not compared with the DNA. TRBV12-2 is marked as a pseudogene. The CDR3 runs to 20 residues.

The chain employs TRBV6-1 and TRBJ2-7; D unclear. This CDR3 contains 12 residues. Germline lookup yields CDR1 MNHNS and CDR2 SASEGT. The V end lost 3 bases, the J end lost 6 bases, and 9 bases lay between the germline ends. The CDR3: CASSEGNLEQYF. DNA of the CDR3: TGTGCCAGCAGTGAGGGCAATCTCGAGCAGTACTTC.

V and J are TRBV4-1 and TRBJ2-1; perhaps TRBD1 as D (6 bases). V lost 2 bases to trimming and J lost 0 bases, with 14 bases between them. CDR1 is MGHRA, CDR2 YSYEKL, per germline. CDR3 size: 17 residues. The CDR3 DNA is TGCGCCAGCAGCCAATCCGGGACACTTAGCTCCTACAATGAGCAGTTCTTC. Translation: CASSQSGTLSSYNEQFF.

The CDR3 DNA follows: TGCGCCAGCAGCCTAGGAACTAGCGGGGCCACCACCGGGGAGCTGTTTTTT. This sequence encodes CASSLGTSGATTGELFF. V usage is TRBV5-1 and J usage is TRBJ2-2; 10 nucleotides line up with TRBD2. Germline lookup yields CDR1 SGHRS and CDR2 YFSETQ. The CDR3 covers 17 residues. V shed 4 bases, J shed 4 bases, and the junction held 10 bases outside the gene matches.

This clone was picked up a small number of times. The gene calls are TRBV4-3 and TRBJ2-7; 11 bases fit TRBD2. Germline CDR1 reads LGHNA; CDR2 reads YSLEER. Unmatched junction bases numbered 3, after V lost 5 bases and J lost 3 bases. This CDR3 spans 14 amino acids. For the CDR3, the DNA is TGCGCCAGCAGCACGACTAGCGGGAACTACGAGCAGTACTTC. Translated: CASSTTSGNYEQYF.

This chain joins TRBV5-1 and TRBJ2-3, with 7 positions matching TRBD1. The CDR3 loop spans 15 amino acids. V lost 2 bases and J lost 2; bases outside the gene matches: 5. Germline V gives CDR1 SGHRS, CDR2 YFSETQ. CDR3 bases: TGCGCCAGCAGCTTACCGACAGGGCTCACAGATACGCAGTATTTT. This gives the protein CASSLPTGLTDTQYF.

The chain recombines TRBV4-1 with TRBJ2-7; unclear D gene. This CDR3 region has 12 residues. V gave up 3 bases and J gave up 6 bases, with 9 bases separating them. Looked up from germline, CDR1 is MGHRA and CDR2 is YSYEKL. This CDR3 is CASSHPGGEQYF. DNA of the CDR3: TGCGCCAGCAGCCATCCGGGTGGCGAGCAGTACTTC.

This rearrangement joins TRBV2 to TRBJ2-2, with 7 positions matching TRBD1. This CDR3 has 14 residues. V lost 9 bases to trimming and J lost 2 bases; unmatched junction nucleotides: 6. Germline CDR1 and CDR2: SNHLY and FYNNEI. The CDR3 DNA reads TGTGCCAGGCTGCGGACAGGCAACACCGGGGAGCTGTTTTTT. It codes for CARLRTGNTGELFF.

The chain combines TRBV7-9 with TRBJ1-2, with D perhaps TRBD1 (5 bases). Germline loops: CDR1 SEHNR, CDR2 FQNEAQ (reference sequence). Trimming stripped 1 base from V and 2 bases from J, with 8 bases between. There are 14 residues in the CDR3. CDR3 sequence reads: CASSLGGGNYGYTF. DNA of the CDR3: TGTGCCAGCAGCTTAGGGGGGGGGAACTATGGCTACACCTTC.

J is TRBJ2-3 and V is TRBV6-4; 9 nucleotides match TRBD1. Germline V gene data show CDR1 as MRHNA and CDR2 as SNTAGT. The length of the CDR3 is 15 residues. J was trimmed by 5 bases and V by 6 bases; bases with no gene match: 9. CDR3 region: CASRRQGVSGDTQYF. For the CDR3, the DNA is TGTGCCAGCAGACGACAGGGGGTCTCTGGAGATACGCAGTATTTT.

J is TRBJ2-3 and V is TRBV13; TRBD2 aligns across 13 bases. The germline gives CDR1 PRHDT, CDR2 FYEKMQ (reference sequence). The V segment lost 6 bases and the J segment 7 bases; nucleotides outside the gene matches: 1. This CDR3 has 13 residues. The CDR3 loop is CASRLAGGNTQYF. CDR3 DNA: TGTGCCAGCAGACTAGCGGGAGGGAATACGCAGTATTTT.

The J gene is TRBJ1-2, the V gene TRBV7-9; 7 positions match TRBD1. With 5 bases clipped from V and 3 bases from J, the junction kept 9 bases outside the gene matches. CDR1 and CDR2 (germline): SEHNR, FQNEAQ (reference sequence). The CDR3 extends over 15 amino acids. The CDR3 DNA sequence: TGTGCCAGCAGCCAGGCCGGGACAGACGACTATGGCTACACCTTC. Amino acid sequence: CASSQAGTDDYGYTF.

The genes are TRBV9 and TRBJ1-1, with a possible D match to TRBD1 (6 bases). Trimming shortened V by 8 bases and J by 3 bases, and 14 bases separated the two germline ends. Germline V lookup: CDR1 SGDLS, CDR2 YYNGEE. CDR3 length equals 13 residues. CDR3 region: CASRRQEDTEAFF. In DNA form, the CDR3 reads TGTGCCAGTCGACGACAGGAGGACACTGAAGCTTTCTTT.

The chain links TRBV5-5 to TRBJ1-1, with D tentatively TRBD1 (5 bases). Trimming took off 0 bases at V and 5 bases at J, with 8 bases between the two ends. This CDR3 spans 13 amino acids. Germline-derived CDR1 and CDR2 are SGHKS and YYEKEE (reference sequence). DNA of the CDR3: TGTGCCAGCAGCTTGGGGGGGAGGACTGAAGCTTTCTTT. Encoded protein: CASSLGGRTEAFF.

This sequence joins TRBV7-3 and TRBJ2-1, with TRBD2 as a possible D gene (5 bases). The germline V gene has CDR1 SGHTA and CDR2 FQGTGA. The CDR3 totals 12 residues. V was clipped by 5 bases and J by 10 bases, with 12 bases between them. CDR3 protein: CASSRPGYEQFF. CDR3 DNA: TGTGCCAGCAGCCGACCGGGATACGAGCAGTTCTTC.

The rearrangement uses TRBV11-2 and TRBJ1-1; unclear D gene. The V gene's germline CDR1 is SGHAT and CDR2 FQNNGV. V shed 0 bases and J shed 4 bases, with 21 bases lying between them. The CDR3 loop spans 18 amino acids. CDR3 in amino acids: CASSLDFANRVEGTEAFF. CDR3 DNA sequence: TGTGCCAGCAGCTTAGATTTTGCGAACCGGGTAGAGGGCACTGAAGCTTTCTTT. The full variable domain, rest sourced from reference TRBV11-2 and TRBJ1-1, is EAGVAQSPRYKIIEKRQSVAFWCNPISGHATLYWYQQILGQGPKLLIQFQNNGVVDDSQLPKDRFSAERLKGVDSTLKIQPAKLEDSAVYLCASSLDFANRVEGTEAFFGQGTRLTVV.

The J gene is TRBJ1-6, the V gene TRBV5-1; D not certain. The V gene's germline CDR1 is SGHRS and CDR2 YFSETQ. The V end was cut by 5 bases, the J end by 4 bases, with 13 bases between. This CDR3 spans 15 amino acids. The CDR3 DNA is TGCGCCAGCAGTCGCGACACTGCGTATAATTCACCCCTCCACTTT. Amino acids: CASSRDTAYNSPLHF.

The V call is TRBV6-5, the J call TRBJ2-1; 8 bases are a match to TRBD2. CDR3 length: 16 amino acids. Germline CDR1 MNHEY, CDR2 SVGAGI. The junction had 8 bases not matched to a gene; V was cut back by 2 bases and J by 5 bases. The CDR3 bases are TGTGCCAGCAGTTACGATCCGACTAGCGATGACAATGAGCAGTTCTTC. Translated: CASSYDPTSDDNEQFF.

The chain links TRBV7-2 to TRBJ2-7; 10 bases are shared with TRBD1. Germline lookup yields CDR1 SGHTA and CDR2 FQGNSA. The ends lost 5 bases at V and 2 bases at J; junction bases unmatched: 6. This CDR3 spans 15 amino acids. The CDR3 region has the DNA TGTGCCAGCAGCAAGGGAGGGACAGGGGCCTACGAGCAGTACTTC. This gives the protein CASSKGGTGAYEQYF.

The chain combines TRBV13 with TRBJ1-3, with 9 bases matching TRBD1. With 3 bases clipped from V and 0 bases from J, the junction kept 15 bases outside the gene matches. This CDR3 contains 20 residues. Per the germline V gene, CDR1 is PRHDT and CDR2 is FYEKMQ (reference sequence). The CDR3 region is CASSFLSIDRGDSSGNTIYF. CDR3 sequence (DNA): TGTGCCAGCAGCTTCCTCTCTATCGACAGGGGGGATAGCTCTGGAAACACCATATATTTT.

The V gene is TRBV18, the J gene TRBJ2-7; 8 bases align to TRBD1. V lost 0 bases to trimming and J lost 5 bases; unmatched junction nucleotides: 12. The germline V gene has CDR1 KGHSH and CDR2 LQKENI. This CDR3 spans 17 amino acids. In DNA, the CDR3 is TGTGCCAGCTCACCACCCTACTACGGACAGGGCACCCACGAGCAGTACTTC. Translation: CASSPPYYGQGTHEQYF. Based on the CDR3 plus reference TRBV18 and TRBJ2-7, the full variable domain is NAGVMQNPRHLVRRRGQEARLRCSPMKGHSHVYWYRQLPEEGLKFMVYLQKENIIDESGMPKERFSAEFPKEGPSILRIQQVVRGDSAAYFCASSPPYYGQGTHEQYFGPGTRLTVT.

A note on this clone: The sample holds other DNA sequences that translate to the same CDR3. The V call is TRBV5-1, the J call TRBJ2-7; TRBD1 agrees at 9 bases. V lost 2 bases and J lost 2; bases outside the gene matches: 2. The CDR3 loop spans 14 amino acids. CDR1 is SGHRS, CDR2 YFSETQ, per germline. The DNA for the CDR3 is TGCGCCAGCAGCTTAGACAGGGGGGCCTACGAGCAGTACTTC. It yields the protein CASSLDRGAYEQYF.

The V and J genes are TRBV9 and TRBJ1-2; TRBD1 matches 8 bases. CDR3 length: 14 residues. Germline assignment: CDR1 SGDLS and CDR2 YYNGEE. Trimming took 3 bases from V and 4 from J; bases not matched to a gene: 5. CDR3 protein: CASSGHRGGYGYTF. CDR3 coding DNA: TGTGCCAGCAGCGGCCACAGGGGGGGCTATGGCTACACCTTC.

The V and J genes are TRBV15 and TRBJ1-2; D is uncertain. Trimming took 0 bases from V and 6 from J, leaving 8 bases between them. The CDR3 covers 13 residues. Germline V gives CDR1 LNHNV, CDR2 YYDKDF (reference sequence). DNA of the CDR3: TGTGCCACCAGCAGAGATTCCCGCGATGGCTACACCTTC. Residues: CATSRDSRDGYTF. Looking up the rest from reference TRBV15 and TRBJ1-2 gives the full variable domain: DAMVIQNPRYQVTQFGKPVTLSCSQTLNHNVMYWYQQKSSQAPKLLFHYYDKDFNNEADTPDNFQSRRPNTSFCFLDIRSPGLGDTAMYLCATSRDSRDGYTFGSGTRLTVV.

This clone was seen just once. The chain employs TRBV4-1 and TRBJ1-2; TRBD1 matches 9 bases. With 5 bases clipped from V and 6 bases from J, the junction kept 10 bases outside the gene matches. CDR1 and CDR2 (germline): MGHRA, YSYEKL. CDR3 length: 15 residues. The CDR3 loop reads CASSDIAGTGNGYTF. DNA of the CDR3: TGCGCCAGCAGCGACATTGCCGGGACAGGGAATGGCTACACCTTC.

CDR3 sequence reads: CASSLFPPIEVQPQHF. The CDR3 bases are TGTGCCAGCAGTTTATTCCCCCCGATAGAAGTCCAGCCCCAGCATTTT. The chain uses TRBV27 and TRBJ1-5; D unresolved. V lost 1 base, J lost 7 bases, and 17 bases lay in between. Germline V gene sequence: CDR1 MNHEY, CDR2 SMNVEV (reference sequence). The CDR3 is 16 amino acids.